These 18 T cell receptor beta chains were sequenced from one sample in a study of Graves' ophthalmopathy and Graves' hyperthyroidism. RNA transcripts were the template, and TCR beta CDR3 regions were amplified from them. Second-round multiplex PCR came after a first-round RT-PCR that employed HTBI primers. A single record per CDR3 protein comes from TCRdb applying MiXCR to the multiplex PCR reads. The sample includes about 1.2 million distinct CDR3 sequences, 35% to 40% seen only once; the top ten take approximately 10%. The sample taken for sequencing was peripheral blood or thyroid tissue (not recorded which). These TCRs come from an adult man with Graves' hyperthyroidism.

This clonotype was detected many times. The CDR3 nucleotides read TGCGCCAGCAGCGGGCAGGGAAGGACTGGGGAGCTGTTTTTT. Protein: CASSGQGRTGELFF. The chain employs TRBV5-1 and TRBJ2-2; either TRBD1 or TRBD2 may supply D (5 bases each). V gave up 4 bases and J gave up 8 bases, with 15 bases separating them. Per the germline V gene, CDR1 is SGHRS and CDR2 is YFSETQ. This CDR3 contains 14 residues. Complete variable domain (other parts from reference TRBV5-1 and TRBJ2-2): KAGVTQTPRYLIKTRGQQVTLSCSPISGHRSVSWYQQTPGQGLQFLFEYFSETQRNKGNFPGRFSGRQFSNSRSEMNVSTLELGDSALYLCASSGQGRTGELFFGEGSRLTVL.

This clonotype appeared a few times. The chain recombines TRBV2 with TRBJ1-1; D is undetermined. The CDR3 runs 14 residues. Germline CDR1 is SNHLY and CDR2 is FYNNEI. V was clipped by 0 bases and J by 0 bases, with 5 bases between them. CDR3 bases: TGTGCCAGCAGTGAAGCGGGCGTGAACACTGAAGCTTTCTTT. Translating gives CASSEAGVNTEAFF. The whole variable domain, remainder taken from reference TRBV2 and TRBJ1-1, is EPEVTQTPSHQVTQMGQEVILRCVPISNHLYFYWYRQILGQKVEFLVSFYNNEISEKSEIFDDQFSVERPDGSNFTLKIRSTKLEDSAMYFCASSEAGVNTEAFFGQGTRLTVV.

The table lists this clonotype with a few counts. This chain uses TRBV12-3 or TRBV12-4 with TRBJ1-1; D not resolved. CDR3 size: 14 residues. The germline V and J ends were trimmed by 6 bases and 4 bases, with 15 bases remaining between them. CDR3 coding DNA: TGTGCCAGCAGAAGGTCCAGCTCGAGCACTGAAGCTTTCTTT. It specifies CASRRSSSSTEAFF.

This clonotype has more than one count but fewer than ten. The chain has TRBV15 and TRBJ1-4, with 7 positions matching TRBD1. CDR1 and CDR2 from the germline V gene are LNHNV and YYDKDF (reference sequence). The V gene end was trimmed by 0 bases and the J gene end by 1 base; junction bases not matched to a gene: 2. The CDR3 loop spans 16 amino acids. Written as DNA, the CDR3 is TGTGCCACCAGCAGAGAAAGGACAGGAACTAATGAAAAACTGTTTTTT. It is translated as CATSRERTGTNEKLFF. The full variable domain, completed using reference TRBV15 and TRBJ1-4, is DAMVIQNPRYQVTQFGKPVTLSCSQTLNHNVMYWYQQKSSQAPKLLFHYYDKDFNNEADTPDNFQSRRPNTSFCFLDIRSPGLGDTAMYLCATSRERTGTNEKLFFGSGTQLSVL.

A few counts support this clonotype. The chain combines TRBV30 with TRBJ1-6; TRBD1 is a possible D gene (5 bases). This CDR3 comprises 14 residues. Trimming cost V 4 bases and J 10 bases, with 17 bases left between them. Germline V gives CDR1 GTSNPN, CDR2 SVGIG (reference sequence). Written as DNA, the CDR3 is TGTGCCTGGAACGGTGTGGAGGGGAGGTCACCCCTCCACTTT. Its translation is CAWNGVEGRSPLHF. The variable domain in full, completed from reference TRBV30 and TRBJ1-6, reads SQTIHQWPATLVQPVGSPLSLECTVEGTSNPNLYWYRQAAGRGLQLLFYSVGIGQISSEVPQNLSASRPQDRQFILSSKKLLLSDSGFYLCAWNGVEGRSPLHFGNGTRLTVT.

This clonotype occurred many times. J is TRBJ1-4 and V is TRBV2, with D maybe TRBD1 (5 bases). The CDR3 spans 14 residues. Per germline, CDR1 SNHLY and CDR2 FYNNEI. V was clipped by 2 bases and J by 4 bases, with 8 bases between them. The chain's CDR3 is CASSELGLNEKLFF. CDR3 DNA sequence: TGTGCCAGCAGTGAACTGGGGCTTAATGAAAAACTGTTTTTT.

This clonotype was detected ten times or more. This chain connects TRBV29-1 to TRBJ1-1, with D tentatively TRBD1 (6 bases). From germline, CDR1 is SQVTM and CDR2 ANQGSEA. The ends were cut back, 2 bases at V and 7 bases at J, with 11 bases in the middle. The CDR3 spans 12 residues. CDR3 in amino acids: CSVERGAGEAFF. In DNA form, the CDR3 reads TGCAGCGTTGAAAGGGGGGCCGGTGAAGCTTTCTTT.

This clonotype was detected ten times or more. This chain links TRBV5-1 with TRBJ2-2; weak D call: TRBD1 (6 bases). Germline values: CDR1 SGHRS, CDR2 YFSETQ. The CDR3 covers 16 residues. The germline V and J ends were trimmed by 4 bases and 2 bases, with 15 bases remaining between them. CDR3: CASSLWGLTNTGELFF. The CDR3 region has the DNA TGCGCCAGCAGCCTTTGGGGGCTCACCAACACCGGGGAGCTGTTTTTT.

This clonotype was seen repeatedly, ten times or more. CDR3 loop: CSVGFPNSNQPQHF. The CDR3 nucleotides read TGCAGTGTGGGGTTTCCGAATAGCAATCAGCCCCAGCATTTT. The V call is TRBV20-1, the J call TRBJ1-5, with D hard to call. The CDR3 runs 14 residues. Trimming removed 7 bases at V and 0 bases at J, with 13 bases between. Per the germline V gene, CDR1 is DFQATT and CDR2 is SNEGSKA (reference sequence).

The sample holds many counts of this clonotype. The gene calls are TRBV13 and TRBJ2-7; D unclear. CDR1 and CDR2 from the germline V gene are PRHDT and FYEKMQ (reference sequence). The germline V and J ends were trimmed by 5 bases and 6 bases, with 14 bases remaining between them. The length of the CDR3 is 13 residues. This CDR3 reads CASSKRFAGEQYF. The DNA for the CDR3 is TGTGCCAGCAGCAAGCGATTCGCCGGCGAGCAGTACTTC.

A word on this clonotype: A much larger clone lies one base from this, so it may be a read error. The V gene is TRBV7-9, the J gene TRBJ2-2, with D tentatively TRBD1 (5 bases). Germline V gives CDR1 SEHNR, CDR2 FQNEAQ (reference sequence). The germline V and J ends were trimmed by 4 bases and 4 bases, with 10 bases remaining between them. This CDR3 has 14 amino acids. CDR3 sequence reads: CASSSVRGTGELFF. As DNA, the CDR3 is TGTGCCAGCAGCTCAGTAAGGGGCACCGGGGAGCTGTTTTTT. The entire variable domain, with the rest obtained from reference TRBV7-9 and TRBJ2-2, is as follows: DTGVSQNPRHKITKRGQNVTFRCDPISEHNRLYWYRQTLGQGPEFLTYFQNEAQLEKSRLLSDRFSAERPKGSFSTLEIQRTEQGDSAMYLCASSSVRGTGELFFGEGSRLTVL.

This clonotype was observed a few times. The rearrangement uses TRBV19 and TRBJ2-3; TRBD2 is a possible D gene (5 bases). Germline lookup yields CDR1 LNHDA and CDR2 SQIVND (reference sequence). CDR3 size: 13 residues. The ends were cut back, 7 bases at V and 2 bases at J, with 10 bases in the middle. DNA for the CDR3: TGTGCCAGTACCGACGGGGTCACAGATACGCAGTATTTT. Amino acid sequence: CASTDGVTDTQYF.

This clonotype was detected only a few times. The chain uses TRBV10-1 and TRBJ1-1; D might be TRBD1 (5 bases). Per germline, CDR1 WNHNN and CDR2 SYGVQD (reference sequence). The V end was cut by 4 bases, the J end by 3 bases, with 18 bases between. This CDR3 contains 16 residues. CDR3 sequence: CASSVSGPGRDTEAFF. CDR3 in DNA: TGCGCCAGCAGTGTGTCGGGTCCAGGGAGGGACACTGAAGCTTTCTTT.

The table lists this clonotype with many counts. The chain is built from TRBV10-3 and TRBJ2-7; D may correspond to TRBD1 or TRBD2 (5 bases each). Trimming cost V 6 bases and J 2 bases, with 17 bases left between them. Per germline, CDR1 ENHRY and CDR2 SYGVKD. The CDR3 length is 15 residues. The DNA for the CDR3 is TGTGCCATCAGGGGAGTCGGGGACCTCCCCTACGAGCAGTACTTC. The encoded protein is CAIRGVGDLPYEQYF.

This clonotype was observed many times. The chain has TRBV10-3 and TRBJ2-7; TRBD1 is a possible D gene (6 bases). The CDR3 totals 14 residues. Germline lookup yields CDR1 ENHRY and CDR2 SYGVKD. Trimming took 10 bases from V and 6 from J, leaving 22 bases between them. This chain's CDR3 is CASCAGPGACEQYF. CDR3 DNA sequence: TGTGCCAGCTGCGCGGGCCCAGGGGCGTGCGAGCAGTACTTC.

As DNA, the CDR3 is TGTGCCAGCAGTGGCGGGGACGGTACGCAGTATTTT. This encodes CASSGGDGTQYF. The chain carries TRBV25-1 and TRBJ2-3; TRBD2 might be the D (6 bases). Trimming shortened V by 4 bases and J by 8 bases, and 10 bases separated the two germline ends. The germline CDR1 and CDR2 sequences are MGHDK and SYGVNS. CDR3 length: 12 residues.

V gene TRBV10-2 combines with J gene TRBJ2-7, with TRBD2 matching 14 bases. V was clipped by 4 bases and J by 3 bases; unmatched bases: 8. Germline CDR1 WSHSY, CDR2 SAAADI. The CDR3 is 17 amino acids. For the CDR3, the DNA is TGCGCCAGCAGTGCCGGACTAGCGGGAGGTTCCAACTACGAGCAGTACTTC. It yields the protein CASSAGLAGGSNYEQYF.

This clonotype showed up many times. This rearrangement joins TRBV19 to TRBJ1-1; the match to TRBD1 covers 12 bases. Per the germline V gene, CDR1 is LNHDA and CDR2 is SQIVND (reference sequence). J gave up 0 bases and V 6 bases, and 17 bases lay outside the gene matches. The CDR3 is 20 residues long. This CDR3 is CASRPPGQGALTSMNTEAFF. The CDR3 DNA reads TGTGCCAGTAGGCCTCCGGGACAGGGGGCTTTAACTTCAATGAACACTGAAGCTTTCTTT.